Each of the 20 T cell receptor beta chains below was sequenced from the same sample in a study of cytomegalovirus exposure and HLA in healthy donors. TCRdb's table, derived via immunoSEQ multiplex PCR, lists solely in-frame clones and lacks some. The sample consists of 60,000 to 65,000 clones, over 85% of them appearing once. The sequenced material came from PBMCs. The receptor source for this set is a woman aged 18-29 years in good health and CMV-seropositive.

The rearrangement joins TRBV28 to TRBJ2-2; tentatively, D is TRBD2 (5 bases). This CDR3 region has 15 residues. Germline V lookup: CDR1 MDHEN, CDR2 SYDVKM. Trimming cost V 9 bases and J 7 bases, with 21 bases left between them. This CDR3 reads CASHQLGRDFGELFF. The DNA for the CDR3 is TGTGCCAGTCACCAACTGGGGAGAGATTTCGGGGAGCTGTTTTTT. Combining the CDR3 with reference TRBV28 and TRBJ2-2 gives the whole variable domain DVKVTQSSRYLVKRTGEKVFLECVQDMDHENMFWYRQDPGLGLRLIYFSYDVKMKEKGDIPEGYSVSREKKERFSLILESASTNQTSMYLCASHQLGRDFGELFFGEGSRLTVL.

In this sample, this clone turned up once. The chain links TRBV11-3 to TRBJ2-7; D may be TRBD1 (6 bases). The CDR3 spans 16 residues. The V end lost 1 base, the J end lost 5 bases, and 18 bases lay between the germline ends. Per the germline V gene, CDR1 is SGHNT and CDR2 is YENEEA. CDR3 nucleotides: TGTGCCAGCAGCTTAGGACTAACAGGGCATGAGGACGAGCAGTACTTC. Translating gives CASSLGLTGHEDEQYF.

This clone was observed a single time. J is TRBJ2-2 and V is TRBV5-6, with 7 bases that match TRBD1. Germline lookup yields CDR1 SGHDT and CDR2 YYEEEE. Germline trimming cut 2 bases from V and 6 bases from J; bases unmatched to any gene: 4. CDR3 length: 14 residues. The CDR3 spells CASSFPGTAGELFF. As DNA, the CDR3 is TGTGCCAGCAGCTTCCCCGGGACAGCCGGGGAGCTGTTTTTT.

The gene calls are TRBV4-3 and TRBJ2-4, with TRBD2 matching over 7 bases. CDR1 is LGHNA, CDR2 YSLEER, per germline. The CDR3 spans 15 residues. V shed 6 bases and J 0 bases; nucleotides not matched to a gene: 5. The CDR3 DNA is TGCGCCAGCAGAGGAGCGGGACTAGCCAAAAACATTCAGTACTTC. Translation: CASRGAGLAKNIQYF.

V usage is TRBV6-5 and J usage is TRBJ2-2; a weak D match, TRBD2 (7 bases). This CDR3 comprises 15 residues. V was cut by 7 bases and J by 3 bases, with 15 bases left in between. The germline CDR1 and CDR2 sequences are MNHEY and SVGAGI. For the CDR3, the DNA is TGTGCCAGCAAACGTGCGGGGGCCTACACCGGGGAGCTGTTTTTT. Translation: CASKRAGAYTGELFF.

The chain recombines TRBV6-1 with TRBJ2-3, with 9 bases matching TRBD2. Looked up from germline, CDR1 is MNHNS and CDR2 is SASEGT. CDR3 size: 14 residues. Trimming cost V 5 bases and J 3 bases; bases outside gene matches: 3. CDR3 coding DNA: TGTGCCAGCAGTTTAGCGGGAGAGACAGATACGCAGTATTTT. Protein sequence: CASSLAGETDTQYF.

V and J are TRBV30 and TRBJ2-3; a possible D gene is TRBD2 (6 bases). V lost 2 bases, J lost 4 bases, and 16 bases lay in between. Per germline, CDR1 GTSNPN and CDR2 SVGIG (reference sequence). This CDR3 is 15 amino acids long. CDR3 sequence: CAWSKPRGGADTQYF. The DNA of the CDR3 is TGTGCCTGGAGTAAACCGAGGGGAGGTGCAGATACGCAGTATTTT.

This clone was counted once. The rearrangement joins TRBV19 to TRBJ2-3, with 10 nucleotides matching TRBD1. The CDR3 contains 16 residues. V shed 6 bases and J 5 bases; nucleotides not matched to a gene: 11. In germline, CDR1 is LNHDA, CDR2 SQIVND (reference sequence). CDR3 in amino acids: CASSIPGQGSGDTQYF. The CDR3 nucleotides are TGTGCCAGTAGCATTCCGGGACAGGGGTCCGGAGATACGCAGTATTTT.

V usage is TRBV5-1 and J usage is TRBJ2-2; no clear D gene. V was shortened by 1 base and J by 5 bases, with 21 bases between the two germline ends. Germline V gene sequence: CDR1 SGHRS, CDR2 YFSETQ. This CDR3 comprises 18 residues. Here the CDR3 reads CASSLKFSQSSATGELFF. In DNA form, the CDR3 reads TGCGCCAGCAGCTTGAAGTTTTCCCAGTCCTCCGCAACCGGGGAGCTGTTTTTT.

This chain uses TRBV7-8 with TRBJ2-5, with D maybe TRBD2 (6 bases). The V end was cut by 8 bases, the J end by 2 bases, with 18 bases between. This CDR3 spans 15 amino acids. From germline, CDR1 is SGHVS and CDR2 FQNEAQ. This CDR3 reads CASARRGQLQETQYF. DNA for the CDR3: TGTGCCAGCGCGAGGCGGGGCCAGCTACAAGAGACCCAGTACTTC.

This chain's CDR3 is CASSQNGESGANVLTF. The CDR3 nucleotides read TGCGCCAGCAGTCAAAACGGGGAATCTGGGGCCAACGTCCTGACTTTC. This chain connects TRBV5-1 to TRBJ2-6; tentatively, D is TRBD2 (5 bases). CDR1 is SGHRS and CDR2 is YFSETQ in the germline V gene. The CDR3 extends over 16 amino acids. V lost 5 bases and J 1 base, leaving 13 bases between the germline ends.

CDR3 region: CASSYVDRDYYEQYF. The CDR3 nucleotides read TGTGCCAGCAGTTACGTGGACAGGGACTACTACGAGCAGTACTTC. The genes are TRBV6-5 and TRBJ2-7; maybe TRBD1 (8 bases). Looked up from germline, CDR1 is MNHEY and CDR2 is SVGAGI. V was cut by 2 bases and J by 3 bases, with 14 bases left in between. The CDR3 is 15 amino acids.

This clone showed up just once. The chain joins TRBV5-4 to TRBJ2-3; 9 bases align to TRBD2. Germline V CDR1 and CDR2: SGHNT, YYREEE (reference sequence). The CDR3 totals 15 residues. Trimming removed 0 bases from V and 6 bases from J; junction bases left unmatched: 5. The CDR3 is CASSLGLAGTDTQYF. The CDR3 coding sequence is TGTGCCAGCAGCTTGGGGCTAGCGGGAACGGATACGCAGTATTTT.

About this clone itself: The germline gene is not matched at one end of the junction; a read error may be the cause. The chain recombines TRBV7-8 with TRBJ2-1; TRBD2 matches at 11 bases. The CDR3 spans 14 residues. Germline values: CDR1 SGHVS, CDR2 FQNEAQ. The DNA for the CDR3 is TGTGCCAGCAGCTTAGGTAGCGGGGGGGCCAGAGGAGTCTTC. Translated, it gives CASSLGSGGARGVF.

J is TRBJ1-5 and V is TRBV27; 7 bases agree with TRBD1. The CDR3 contains 14 residues. The germline V gene encodes CDR1 MNHEY and CDR2 SMNVEV (reference sequence). After removal of 2 bases from V and 6 bases from J, the junction contained 4 bases not matched to a gene. The CDR3 region is CASSLVTGAQPQHF. The CDR3 region has the DNA TGTGCCAGCAGTTTAGTCACAGGGGCTCAGCCCCAGCATTTT.

This chain links TRBV19 with TRBJ1-2; TRBD1 agrees at 9 bases. This CDR3 is built from 17 residues. V lost 5 bases, J lost 4 bases, and 14 bases stayed unmatched. Germline values: CDR1 LNHDA, CDR2 SQIVND (reference sequence). CDR3 DNA: TGTGCCAGTAGTGCCTCAGGACAGGGGACGTTTGCCTATGGCTACACCTTC. Protein: CASSASGQGTFAYGYTF.

The rearrangement uses TRBV7-6 and TRBJ2-7; 9 bases match TRBD1. This CDR3 comprises 15 residues. The germline CDR1 and CDR2 sequences are SGHVS and FNYEAQ. With 4 bases clipped from V and 3 bases from J, the junction kept 7 bases outside the gene matches. The CDR3 region is CASSSADRGGYEQYF. CDR3 DNA: TGTGCCAGCAGCTCGGCGGACAGGGGAGGCTACGAGCAGTACTTC. The full variable domain, with the rest looked up from reference TRBV7-6 and TRBJ2-7, is GAGVSQSPRYKVTKRGQDVALRCDPISGHVSLYWYRQALGQGPEFLTYFNYEAQQDKSGLPNDRFSAERPEGSISTLTIQRTEQRDSAMYRCASSSADRGGYEQYFGPGTRLTVT.

The rearrangement joins TRBV7-9 to TRBJ2-1, with 8 bases identical to TRBD2. Per germline, CDR1 SEHNR and CDR2 FQNEAQ (reference sequence). The CDR3 runs 17 residues. Trimming removed 4 bases from V and 0 bases from J; junction bases left unmatched: 8. CDR3 nucleotide sequence: TGTGCCAGCAGCTCCGGGACTAGGGGCATCTCCTACAATGAGCAGTTCTTC. This codes for CASSSGTRGISYNEQFF.

This clone was counted a few times. The chain carries TRBV11-1 and TRBJ1-2; the D gene is possibly TRBD1 (5 bases). V was trimmed by 1 base and J by 4 bases, leaving 10 bases between them. CDR1 is SGHAT and CDR2 is FQDESV in the germline V gene (reference sequence). CDR3 length: 14 residues. The CDR3 sequence: CASSLVDRTYGYTF. The CDR3 DNA sequence: TGTGCCAGCAGCTTAGTTGACAGAACCTATGGCTACACCTTC.

The chain has TRBV14 and TRBJ2-3; 7 bases agree with TRBD1. This CDR3 is built from 17 residues. CDR1 is SGHDN, CDR2 FVKESK, per germline. V trimming: 4 bases; J trimming: 0 bases; junction bases outside the gene matches: 10. The CDR3 nucleotides read TGTGCCAGCAGCCCCTTCGGGACAGTGTCTAGCACAGATACGCAGTATTTT. Translated, it gives CASSPFGTVSSTDTQYF.